Below are 7 T cell receptor beta chains sequenced from a single sample in a study of neoadjuvant nivolumab and ipilimumab in lung cancer. Measured with immunoSEQ multiplex PCR; TCRdb has only the in-frame clones, and not every one. The data hold about 6,600 clones, with 65% observed a single time. The sequenced sample was tumor tissue, obtained after neoadjuvant nivolumab, alone or with ipilimumab, at or shortly before surgery. These receptors all come from an adult with non-small cell lung cancer.

V usage is TRBV7-2 and J usage is TRBJ1-1, with D perhaps matching TRBD1 (5 bases). CDR1 is SGHTA and CDR2 is FQGNSA in the germline V gene. The length of the CDR3 is 13 residues. Trimming cost V 5 bases and J 1 base, with 8 bases left between them. The CDR3 DNA sequence: TGTGCCAGCAGCACCCAGGGGAACACTGAAGCTTTCTTT. Translated, it gives CASSTQGNTEAFF.

CDR3 DNA: TGTGCCAGCAGTGCCCTGAAAGGTTTCGGCTATGGCTACACCTTC. Protein sequence: CASSALKGFGYGYTF. This rearrangement joins TRBV28 to TRBJ1-2; unclear D gene. The CDR3 totals 15 residues. The V and J ends lost 5 bases and 4 bases respectively, with 17 bases between them. CDR1 is MDHEN, CDR2 SYDVKM, per germline.

The gene calls are TRBV29-1 and TRBJ1-2, with 8 nucleotides matching TRBD1. The CDR3 runs 13 residues. Per the germline V gene, CDR1 is SQVTM and CDR2 is ANQGSEA. Losses at the gene ends were 6 bases for V and 8 bases for J; bases not matched to a gene: 11. The CDR3: CSVRSTGGGGYTF. The CDR3 DNA reads TGCAGCGTACGTTCAACAGGGGGGGGAGGCTACACCTTC.

This clone turned up a few times. The chain couples TRBV20-1 to TRBJ2-3, with TRBD1 as a possible D gene (6 bases). Trimming left V 6 bases short and J 6 bases short, with 10 bases between. Germline-derived CDR1 and CDR2 are DFQATT and SNEGSKA (reference sequence). This CDR3 is built from 11 residues. As DNA, the CDR3 is TGCAGTGCCACAGACAGGGATACGCAGTATTTT. The encoded protein is CSATDRDTQYF.

The chain employs TRBV5-4 and TRBJ2-4, with TRBD1 matching 7 bases. V was pared by 3 bases and J by 4 bases, with 10 bases of the junction left unmatched. CDR1 and CDR2 from the germline V gene are SGHNT and YYREEE (reference sequence). The length of the CDR3 is 16 residues. The CDR3: CASSSLDSGGKNIQYF. CDR3 bases: TGTGCCAGCAGCTCACTAGATTCAGGGGGTAAAAACATTCAGTACTTC.

There are a few counts of this clone. This rearrangement joins TRBV7-2 to TRBJ2-3; TRBD2 agrees at 12 bases. Per germline, CDR1 SGHTA and CDR2 FQGNSA. J gave up 5 bases and V 1 base, and 10 bases lay outside the gene matches. The CDR3 runs 18 residues. The chain's CDR3 is CASSLEETSGGSKDTQYF. The DNA of the CDR3 is TGTGCCAGCAGCTTAGAGGAAACTAGCGGGGGGTCCAAAGATACGCAGTATTTT.

The chain is built from TRBV11-3 and TRBJ2-2; tentative D call: TRBD2 (5 bases). This CDR3 is built from 16 residues. Germline lookup yields CDR1 SGHNT and CDR2 YENEEA. V lost 0 bases, J lost 4 bases, and 12 bases lay in between. CDR3 DNA: TGTGCCAGCAGCTTAGATAGCGTGGGAGCCACCGGGGAGCTGTTTTTT. Residues: CASSLDSVGATGELFF. Looking up the rest from reference TRBV11-3 and TRBJ2-2 gives the full variable domain: EAGVVQSPRYKIIEKKQPVAFWCNPISGHNTLYWYLQNLGQGPELLIRYENEEAVDDSQLPKDRFSAERLKGVDSTLKIQPAELGDSAVYLCASSLDSVGATGELFFGEGSRLTVL.